This TCR beta chain appears in the sequencing data of a study of T cell repertoires in cytomegalovirus infection (dated by TCRdb to between 2019 and 2020). With regard to the full study: The HLA type of each donor mattered for the analysis, because public TCR beta signatures pointed to carriage of CMV infection along with the matching HLA type. Study-wide findings and limitations: The ex vivo response was dominated by HLA-C-restricted CMV-specific TCR beta clonotypes, which also provided the single most frequent clonotype in two of eight donors. Cumulative frequency of public TCR beta family members discriminated carriers of CMV infection plus the relevant HLA type in this cohort and an independent roughly 320-donor cohort.

Of note for this clonotype: What this receptor recognizes is not known. Base qualities are not at hand, and no much larger clone is one base apart.

CDR1 and CDR2 (SGHRS, YFSETQ) derive from the germline V gene. From the cysteine up to the phenylalanine, the CDR3 has a length of 16 residues. The DNA shown is the 48-base CDR3, in frame from base 1. Trimming costs V 3 bases and J 0 bases, and their ends lie 16 bases apart. Sequencing instrument: Illumina HiSeq 1500. The public reads were run again by TCRdb, first through fastp at Q25 and then through MiXCR, and only productive beta chains were kept. Records with the same CDR3 protein are collapsed into one entry carrying the most frequent genes and DNA. Recorded for this sample are approximately 500,000 distinct CDR3 sequences; about 15% of them occurred a single time. Together, the top ten hold 24% of the sample.

Sequencing was carried out using CD8+ T cells from PBMCs. The chain joins TRBV5-1 to TRBJ2-7; TRBD2 is a possible D gene, resting on 6 matching bases. This clonotype originated in a human donor in good health (CMV status not recorded). Some clones in this sample may be carry-over from other donors' samples. The CDR3 here reads CASSSYGRGYSYEQYF. The nucleotide sequence is TGCGCCAGCAGCTCCTACGGGCGGGGATACTCCTACGAGCAGTACTTC.